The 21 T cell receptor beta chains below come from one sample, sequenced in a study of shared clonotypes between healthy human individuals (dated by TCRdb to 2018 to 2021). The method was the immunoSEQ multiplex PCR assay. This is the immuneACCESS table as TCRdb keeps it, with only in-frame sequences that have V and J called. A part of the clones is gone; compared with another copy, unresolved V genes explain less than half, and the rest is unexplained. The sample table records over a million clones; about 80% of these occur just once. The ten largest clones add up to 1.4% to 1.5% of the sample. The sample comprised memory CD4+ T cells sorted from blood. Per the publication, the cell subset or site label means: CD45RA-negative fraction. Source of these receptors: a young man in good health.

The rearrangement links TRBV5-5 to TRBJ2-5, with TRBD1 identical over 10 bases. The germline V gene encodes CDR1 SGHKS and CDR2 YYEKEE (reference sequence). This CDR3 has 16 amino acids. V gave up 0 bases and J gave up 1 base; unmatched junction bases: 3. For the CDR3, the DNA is TGTGCCAGCAGCTTGGCGGGACAGGGGTTCCAAGAGACCCAGTACTTC. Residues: CASSLAGQGFQETQYF.

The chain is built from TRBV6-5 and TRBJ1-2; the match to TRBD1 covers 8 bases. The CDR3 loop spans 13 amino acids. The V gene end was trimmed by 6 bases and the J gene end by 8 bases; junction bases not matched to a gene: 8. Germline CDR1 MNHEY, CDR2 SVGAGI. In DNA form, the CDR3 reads TGTGCCAGCAGGCCAGGGGGCGCGGGGGGCTACACCTTC. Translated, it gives CASRPGGAGGYTF.

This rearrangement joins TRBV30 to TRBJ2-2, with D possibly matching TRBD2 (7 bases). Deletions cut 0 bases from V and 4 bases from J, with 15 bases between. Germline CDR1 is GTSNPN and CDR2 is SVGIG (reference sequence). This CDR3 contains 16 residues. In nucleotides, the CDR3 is TGTGCCTGGAGTGTAGGCGGGGGCCGCCTCACCGGGGAGCTGTTTTTT. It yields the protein CAWSVGGGRLTGELFF.

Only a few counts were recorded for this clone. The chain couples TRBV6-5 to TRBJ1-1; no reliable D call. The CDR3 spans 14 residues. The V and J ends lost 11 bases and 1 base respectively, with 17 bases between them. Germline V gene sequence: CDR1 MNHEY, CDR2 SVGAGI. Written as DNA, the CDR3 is TGTGCCGCATCAGAGCTACGTACGAACACTGAAGCTTTCTTT. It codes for CAASELRTNTEAFF.

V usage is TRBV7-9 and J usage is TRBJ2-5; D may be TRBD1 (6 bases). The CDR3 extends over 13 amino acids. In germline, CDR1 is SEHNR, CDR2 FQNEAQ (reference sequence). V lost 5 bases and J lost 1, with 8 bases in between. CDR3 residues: CASSGTFQETQYF. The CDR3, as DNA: TGTGCCAGCAGCGGGACATTCCAAGAGACCCAGTACTTC.

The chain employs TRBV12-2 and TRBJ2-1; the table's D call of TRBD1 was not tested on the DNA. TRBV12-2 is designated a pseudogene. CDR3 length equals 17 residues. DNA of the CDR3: TGTGCAAGTCGTCGGGACAGGGGTCCGCTCGCCTACAATGAGCAGTTCTTC. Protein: CASRRDRGPLAYNEQFF.

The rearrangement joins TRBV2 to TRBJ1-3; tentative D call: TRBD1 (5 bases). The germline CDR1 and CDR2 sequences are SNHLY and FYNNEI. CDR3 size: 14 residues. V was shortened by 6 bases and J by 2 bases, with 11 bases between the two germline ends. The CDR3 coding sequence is TGTGCCAGCAGCGCGACAGAGACTGGAAACACCATATATTTT. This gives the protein CASSATETGNTIYF.

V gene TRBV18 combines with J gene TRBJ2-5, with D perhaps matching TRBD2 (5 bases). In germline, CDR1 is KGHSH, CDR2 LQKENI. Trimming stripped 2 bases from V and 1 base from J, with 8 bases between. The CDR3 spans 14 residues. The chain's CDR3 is CASSPGLTQETQYF. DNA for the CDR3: TGTGCCAGCTCACCAGGACTGACCCAAGAGACCCAGTACTTC.

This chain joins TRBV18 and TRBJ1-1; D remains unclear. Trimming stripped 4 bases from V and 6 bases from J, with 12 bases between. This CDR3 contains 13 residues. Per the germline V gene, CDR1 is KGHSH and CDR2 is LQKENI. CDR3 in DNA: TGTGCCAGCTCACAGGTGCCGAGTGCTGAAGCTTTCTTT. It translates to CASSQVPSAEAFF.

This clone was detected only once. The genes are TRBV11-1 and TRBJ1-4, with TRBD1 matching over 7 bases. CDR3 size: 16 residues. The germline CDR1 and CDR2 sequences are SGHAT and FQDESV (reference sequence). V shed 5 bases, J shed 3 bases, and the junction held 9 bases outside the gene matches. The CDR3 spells CASSPRDSSANEKLFF. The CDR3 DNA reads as TGTGCCAGCAGCCCCCGGGACAGCTCTGCTAATGAAAAACTGTTTTTT.

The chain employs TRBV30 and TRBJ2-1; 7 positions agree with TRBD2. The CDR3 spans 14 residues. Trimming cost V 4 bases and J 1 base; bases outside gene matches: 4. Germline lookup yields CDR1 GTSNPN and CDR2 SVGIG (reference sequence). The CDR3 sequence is CAWMSGKSYNEQFF. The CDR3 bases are TGTGCCTGGATGAGCGGGAAATCCTACAATGAGCAGTTCTTC. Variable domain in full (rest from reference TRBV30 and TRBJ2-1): SQTIHQWPATLVQPVGSPLSLECTVEGTSNPNLYWYRQAAGRGLQLLFYSVGIGQISSEVPQNLSASRPQDRQFILSSKKLLLSDSGFYLCAWMSGKSYNEQFFGPGTRLTVL.

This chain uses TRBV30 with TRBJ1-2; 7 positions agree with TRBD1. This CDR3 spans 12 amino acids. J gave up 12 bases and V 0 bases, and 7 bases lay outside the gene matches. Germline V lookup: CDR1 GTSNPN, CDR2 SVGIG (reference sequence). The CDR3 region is CAWSVRDRADTF. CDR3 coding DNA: TGTGCCTGGAGTGTACGCGACAGGGCAGACACCTTC.

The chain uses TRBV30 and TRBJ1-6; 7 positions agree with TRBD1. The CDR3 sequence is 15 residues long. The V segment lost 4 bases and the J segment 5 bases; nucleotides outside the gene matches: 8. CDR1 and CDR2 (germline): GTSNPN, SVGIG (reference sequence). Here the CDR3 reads CAWKTGQVDNSPLHF. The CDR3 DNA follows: TGTGCCTGGAAAACAGGACAGGTGGATAATTCACCCCTCCACTTT.

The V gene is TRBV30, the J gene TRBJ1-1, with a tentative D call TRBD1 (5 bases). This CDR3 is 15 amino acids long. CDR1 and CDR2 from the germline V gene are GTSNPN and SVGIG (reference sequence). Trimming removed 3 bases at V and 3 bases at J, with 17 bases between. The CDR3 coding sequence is TGTGCCTGGAGGACCATGGGGGGGGTGCACACTGAAGCTTTCTTT. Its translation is CAWRTMGGVHTEAFF.

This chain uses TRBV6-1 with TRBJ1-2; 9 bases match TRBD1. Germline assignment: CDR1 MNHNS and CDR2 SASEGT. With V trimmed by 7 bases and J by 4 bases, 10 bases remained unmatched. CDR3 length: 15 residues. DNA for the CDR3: TGTGCCAGCACCACGGAATCGACAGGGGGCTATGGCTACACCTTC. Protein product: CASTTESTGGYGYTF.

The chain's CDR3 is CASNWGQGGGYTQYF. The CDR3 region has the DNA TGTGCCAGCAACTGGGGACAGGGAGGTGGATATACGCAGTATTTT. The chain is built from TRBV7-2 and TRBJ2-3; the match to TRBD1 covers 9 bases. The trim removed 7 bases at V and 7 bases at J, leaving 12 bases unmatched. The germline gives CDR1 SGHTA, CDR2 FQGNSA. This CDR3 has 15 amino acids.

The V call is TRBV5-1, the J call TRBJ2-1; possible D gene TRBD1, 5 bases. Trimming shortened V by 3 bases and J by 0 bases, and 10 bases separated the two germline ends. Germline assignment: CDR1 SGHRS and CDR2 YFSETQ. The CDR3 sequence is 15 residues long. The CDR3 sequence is CASSSTGSSYNEQFF. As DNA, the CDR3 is TGCGCCAGCAGCTCTACAGGCAGCTCCTACAATGAGCAGTTCTTC.

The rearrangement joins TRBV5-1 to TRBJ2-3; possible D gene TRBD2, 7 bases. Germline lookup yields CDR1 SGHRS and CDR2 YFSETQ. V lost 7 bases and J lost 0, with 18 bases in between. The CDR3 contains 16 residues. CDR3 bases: TGCGCCAGCTTCCCGAGGGGGGGCCCTAGCACAGATACGCAGTATTTT. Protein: CASFPRGGPSTDTQYF.

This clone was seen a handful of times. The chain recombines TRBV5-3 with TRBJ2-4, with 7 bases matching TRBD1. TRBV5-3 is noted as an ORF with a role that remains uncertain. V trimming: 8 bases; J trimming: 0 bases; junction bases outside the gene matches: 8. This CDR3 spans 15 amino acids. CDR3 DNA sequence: TGTGCCAGGACGGACAGGCTTATAGCCAAAAACATTCAGTACTTC. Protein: CARTDRLIAKNIQYF.

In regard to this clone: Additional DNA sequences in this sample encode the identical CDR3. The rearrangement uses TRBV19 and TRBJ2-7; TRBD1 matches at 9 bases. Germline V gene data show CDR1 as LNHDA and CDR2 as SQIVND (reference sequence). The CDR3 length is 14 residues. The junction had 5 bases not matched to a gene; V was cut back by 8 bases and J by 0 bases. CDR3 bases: TGTGCCAGTTCCCCGACAGGGGGCTCCTACGAGCAGTACTTC. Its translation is CASSPTGGSYEQYF. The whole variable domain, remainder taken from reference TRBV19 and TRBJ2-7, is DGGITQSPKYLFRKEGQNVTLSCEQNLNHDAMYWYRQDPGQGLRLIYYSQIVNDFQKGDIAEGYSVSREKKESFPLTVTSAQKNPTAFYLCASSPTGGSYEQYFGPGTRLTVT.

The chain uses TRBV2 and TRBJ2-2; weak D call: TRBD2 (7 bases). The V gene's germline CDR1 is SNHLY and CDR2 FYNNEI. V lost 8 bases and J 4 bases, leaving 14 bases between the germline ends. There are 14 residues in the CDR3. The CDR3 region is CASRGGRSTGELFF. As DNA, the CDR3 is TGTGCCAGCCGCGGGGGCCGGAGCACCGGGGAGCTGTTTTTT.